This T cell receptor (beta chain) is drawn from a study of OX40 agonist ivuxolimab in advanced cancers. Method: immunoSEQ multiplex PCR; TCRdb's copy keeps in-frame clones and lacks some. Altogether some 50,000 clones are present, around 84% being singletons, with the ten largest covering 2.6%. The CDR3 has 11 amino acids. Per the germline V gene, CDR1 is LGHNT and CDR2 is FRNRAP. V was cut by 6 bases and J by 2 bases, with 5 bases left in between. The sample consisted of CD4+ or CD8+ T cells sorted from blood, taken in a trial of the OX40 agonist ivuxolimab. The TCR originated in an adult with an advanced solid tumor such as melanoma, head and neck, liver or kidney cancer. V usage is TRBV12-5 and J usage is TRBJ2-7, with no clear D. The CDR3 bases are TGTGCTAGTGGGGCAACCTACGAGCAGTACTTC. This codes for CASGATYEQYF. The full variable domain, rest sourced from reference TRBV12-5 and TRBJ2-7, is DARVTQTPRHKVTEMGQEVTMRCQPILGHNTVFWYRQTMMQGLELLAYFRNRAPLDDSGMPKDRFSAEMPDATLATLKIQPSEPRDSAVYFCASGATYEQYFGPGTRLTVT.